The present T cell receptor (beta chain) was sequenced within a study of monozygotic twins with inflammatory bowel disease. Concerning this clonotype: The antigen is undetermined.

Whole blood, unsorted for T cells, was the source of total RNA. Using TCRalpha and TCRbeta cDNA, the researchers carried out two nested PCRs that lasted approximately 16 and 10 cycles. TCRdb re-called the 5' RACE reads; one entry per CDR3 protein, DNA not given. Seen in this sample are around 370,000 distinct CDR3 sequences; the ten most common clones hold around 2.6%. CDR1 SGHRS and CDR2 YFSETQ come from the germline V gene. The CDR3 loop spans 15 amino acids. Notes on the study in general: Healthy co-twins, by inverse Simpson, had higher TCRbeta diversity than their siblings with IBD.

The sample taken for sequencing was blood. The chain couples TRBV5-1 to TRBJ2-7; TCRdb picks TRBD1, but there is no DNA to check that call. The sequence came from a human donor with ulcerative colitis or Crohn's disease, or a healthy co-twin of an affected twin (not recorded which). Here the CDR3 reads CASSLGPTEGVEQYF.